The table lists the clone carrying this T cell receptor (beta chain) with a few counts. Its antigen is as yet unknown. The data are from a study of T cell repertoires in cytomegalovirus infection. TCRdb processed the reads anew with MiXCR; each CDR3 protein has one entry. The data contain 700,000 to 900,000 distinct CDR3 sequences, under 35% of them singletons. Germline lookup yields CDR1 LGHDT and CDR2 YNNKEL (reference sequence). Trimming cost V 0 bases and J 7 bases; bases outside gene matches: 8. The CDR3 has 16 residues. Sequencing used cultured CD8+ T cells from PBMCs, obtained from culture after CMV antigen stimulation. V usage is TRBV3-1 and J usage is TRBJ2-3; 9 positions agree with TRBD2. This receptor was identified in a human donor in good health (CMV status not recorded). Some clones in this sample may be carry-over from other donors' samples. In nucleotides, the CDR3 is TGTGCCAGCAGCCAAGATCAGCGGGGGGCGGCAAATACGCAGTATTTT. Its protein is CASSQDQRGAANTQYF.